What follows is one T cell receptor beta chain and its context. Its antigen is still unknown. Expressed TCRB transcripts were sequenced because the entire RNA isolate underwent reverse transcription. Profiling relied on immunoSEQ multiplex PCR, and the TCRdb table lists in-frame clones only, not all of them. This sample yields fewer than 350,000 clones, of which approximately 16% are seen a single time; less than 0.02% belongs to the top ten. CDR3 length: 15 residues. V dropped 0 bases and J dropped 5; count of bases not matched to a gene: 6. Germline V gene lookup returns CDR1 GTSNPN and CDR2 SVGIG (reference sequence). The sample is drawn from a study of beta chain features in type 1 diabetes. Study details: Patient and healthy donor groups were alike in age, gender and cell yields. Findings and limits, study-wide: In patients and controls equally, PCR might favor templates that are shorter. TCRB CDR3s from Type 1 diabetes patients were moderately but significantly shorter in all four CD4+ subsets.

The genes are TRBV30 and TRBJ2-3; TRBD2 matches at 9 bases. Sequenced: naive CD4+ T cells from blood. This sequence originates from a young man with type 1 diabetes. The CDR3 DNA reads as TGTGCCTGGAGTGTAGGCGGGGGGGCCGGAGATACGCAGTATTTT. Protein: CAWSVGGGAGDTQYF.